The source of this T cell receptor beta chain is a study of CD4 and CD8 cells across lung adenocarcinoma regions. MiXCR was run by TCRdb on the PCR reads, yielding one entry per CDR3 protein. The sample includes approximately 24,000 distinct CDR3 sequences, 50% to 55% seen only once; the top ten take over 35%. Trimming cost V 2 bases and J 4 bases, with 8 bases left between them. Germline V lookup: CDR1 SGHAT, CDR2 FQNNGV. The CDR3 is 14 residues long. This TCR came from a male donor with lung adenocarcinoma. The CD4 and CD8 labels of this study may be unreliable. This chain connects TRBV11-2 to TRBJ2-2, with D unclear. Sequencing was performed on CD8+ T cells from the center of a lung tumor. The CDR3 sequence is CASSLNRVTGELFF. CDR3 DNA: TGTGCCAGCAGCTTAAATCGAGTCACCGGGGAGCTGTTTTTT.